A selection of T cell receptor beta chains follows, all from one sample in a study of blood T cell repertoires in COVID-19. The method was immunoSEQ multiplex PCR; TCRdb's version includes in-frame clones alone and lacks a portion of them. Seen here are 250,000 or so clones, approximately 86% observed once, and the top ten hold around 9%. Sequenced sample: peripheral blood. All receptors come from a man in his forties with active or convalescent COVID-19. CDR3s include the opening cysteine and the closing phenylalanine or tryptophan. Each record gives: V gene, clone size, D gene, J gene, CDR3 DNA, CDR3 protein. The D gene is left open where the match is weak. Size tells how often a clone was seen (once, few, many) or the class of an expanded clone, and some rows leave it out.

v_call: TRBV19
clone_size: -
d_call: TRBD1
j_call: TRBJ2-2
cdr3_nt: TGTGCCAGTAGCTCATCCGGGACAGGGGGCCCCGGGGAGCTGTTTTTT
cdr3_aa: CASSSSGTGGPGELFF

v_call: TRBV6-1
clone_size: -
d_call: -
j_call: TRBJ2-3
cdr3_nt: TGTGCCAGCAGTGAATCCGGTCGGGCAGATACGCAGTATTTT
cdr3_aa: CASSESGRADTQYF

v_call: TRBV30
clone_size: -
d_call: -
j_call: TRBJ2-5
cdr3_nt: TGTGCCTGGAGTCAGGAGACCCAGTACTTC
cdr3_aa: CAWSQETQYF

v_call: TRBV11-3
clone_size: -
d_call: -
j_call: TRBJ1-6
cdr3_nt: TGTGCCAGCAGCTTAGATCGAGAATCACCCCTCCACTTT
cdr3_aa: CASSLDRESPLHF

v_call: TRBV28
clone_size: -
d_call: TRBD1
j_call: TRBJ2-7
cdr3_nt: TGTGCCAGCCAGGGACAGGGCCGCCACGAGCAGTACTTC
cdr3_aa: CASQGQGRHEQYF

v_call: TRBV5-3
clone_size: -
d_call: -
j_call: TRBJ2-3
cdr3_nt: TGTGCCAGAAAGGAAAGGGGGGGCCGAGATACGCAGTATTTT
cdr3_aa: CARKERGGRDTQYF

v_call: TRBV6-5
clone_size: -
d_call: -
j_call: TRBJ1-1
cdr3_nt: TGTGCCAGCAGTTACTATCAGGGAGGAAACACTGAAGCTTTCTTT
cdr3_aa: CASSYYQGGNTEAFF

v_call: TRBV19
clone_size: -
d_call: -
j_call: TRBJ1-1
cdr3_nt: TGTGCCAGTAGTATGAATAGGGGGAACACTGAAGCTTTCTTT
cdr3_aa: CASSMNRGNTEAFF

v_call: TRBV10-2
clone_size: -
d_call: -
j_call: TRBJ1-2
cdr3_nt: TGCGCCAGCAGTGGAGGTAACTATGGCTACACCTTC
cdr3_aa: CASSGGNYGYTF

v_call: TRBV2
clone_size: -
d_call: TRBD2
j_call: TRBJ2-5
cdr3_nt: TGTGCCAGCAGTAAGACTAGCGGGGGGGCCTTGGAGACCCAGTACTTC
cdr3_aa: CASSKTSGGALETQYF

v_call: TRBV24-1
clone_size: few
d_call: -
j_call: TRBJ1-6
cdr3_nt: TGTGCCACCTTCCTAGTAGAGAGAACCGATTATTCACCCCTCCACTTT
cdr3_aa: CATFLVERTDYSPLHF

v_call: TRBV6-5
clone_size: few
d_call: -
j_call: TRBJ1-1
cdr3_nt: TGTGCCAGCAGTTACGTATACGACAGGTTTGAAGCTTTCTTT
cdr3_aa: CASSYVYDRFEAFF

v_call: TRBV28
clone_size: -
d_call: -
j_call: TRBJ1-2
cdr3_nt: TGTGCCAGCAGTCTACGGTTTGGCTACACCTTC
cdr3_aa: CASSLRFGYTF

v_call: TRBV3-1/TRBV3-2
clone_size: -
d_call: -
j_call: TRBJ2-3
cdr3_nt: TGTGCCAGCAGCCAAGATGGATCGGGGTGGACAGATACGCAGTATTTT
cdr3_aa: CASSQDGSGWTDTQYF

v_call: TRBV29-1
clone_size: once
d_call: TRBD1
j_call: TRBJ2-1
cdr3_nt: TGCAGCGTTGGGGGACAGGGGGCGCGCAATGAGCAGTTCTTC
cdr3_aa: CSVGGQGARNEQFF

v_call: TRBV7-9
clone_size: -
d_call: -
j_call: TRBJ1-3
cdr3_nt: TGTGCCAGCAGCTTAAATCCAGGGGCCTCTGGAAACACCATATATTTT
cdr3_aa: CASSLNPGASGNTIYF

v_call: TRBV5-5
clone_size: few
d_call: TRBD1
j_call: TRBJ1-6
cdr3_nt: TGTGCCAGCAGCTTGGGAGCACCATCGGACAGGAGAAATTCACCCCTCCACTTT
cdr3_aa: CASSLGAPSDRRNSPLHF

v_call: TRBV6-6
clone_size: -
d_call: -
j_call: TRBJ2-3
cdr3_nt: TGTGCCAGCAGTTACGAGGGACTGGGCACAGATACGCAGTATTTT
cdr3_aa: CASSYEGLGTDTQYF

v_call: TRBV5-4
clone_size: -
d_call: -
j_call: TRBJ2-1
cdr3_nt: TGTGCCAGCAGCTTACGGGGATTGGGTAATGAGCAGTTCTTC
cdr3_aa: CASSLRGLGNEQFF

v_call: TRBV10-2
clone_size: -
d_call: -
j_call: TRBJ2-7
cdr3_nt: TGCGCCAGCAGTGAGCCGGGACAAACTACCTACGAGCAGTACTTC
cdr3_aa: CASSEPGQTTYEQYF

v_call: TRBV11-1
clone_size: -
d_call: -
j_call: TRBJ1-1
cdr3_nt: TGTGCCAGCAGCACCGGGGTGAACACTGAAGCTTTCTTT
cdr3_aa: CASSTGVNTEAFF

v_call: TRBV19
clone_size: once
d_call: -
j_call: TRBJ1-2
cdr3_nt: TGTGCCAGTAGTATAAACCCAGGGGACTATGGCTACACCTTC
cdr3_aa: CASSINPGDYGYTF

v_call: TRBV11-3
clone_size: -
d_call: -
j_call: TRBJ1-2
cdr3_nt: TGTGCCAGCCCCTGGGGCAGCGACAGACTTTTGGCTAACTATGGCTACACCTTC
cdr3_aa: CASPWGSDRLLANYGYTF

v_call: TRBV3-1/TRBV3-2
clone_size: -
d_call: -
j_call: TRBJ2-1
cdr3_nt: TGTGCCAGCAGCCAAGATGGGTCAGGGTGGAATGAGCAGTTCTTC
cdr3_aa: CASSQDGSGWNEQFF

v_call: TRBV6-2/TRBV6-3
clone_size: -
d_call: -
j_call: TRBJ1-6
cdr3_nt: TGTGCCAGCAGCCGTGGGCAGGGTGATTCACCCCTCCACTTT
cdr3_aa: CASSRGQGDSPLHF

v_call: TRBV7-8
clone_size: -
d_call: -
j_call: TRBJ2-3
cdr3_nt: TGTGCCAGCAGCTCCTTCCCCGACAGTTCTAGCACAGATACGCAGTATTTT
cdr3_aa: CASSSFPDSSSTDTQYF

v_call: TRBV6-5
clone_size: -
d_call: -
j_call: TRBJ2-1
cdr3_nt: TGTGCCAGCAGTTACAGCCCCGCAGGGGAGCAGTTCTTC
cdr3_aa: CASSYSPAGEQFF

v_call: TRBV19
clone_size: -
d_call: -
j_call: TRBJ2-2
cdr3_nt: TGTGCCACCCAGGGGGGTAACACCGGGGAGCTGTTTTTT
cdr3_aa: CATQGGNTGELFF

v_call: TRBV10-3
clone_size: -
d_call: -
j_call: TRBJ1-4
cdr3_nt: TGTGCCATCAGGCCGGGGTCGACTAATGAAAAACTGTTTTTT
cdr3_aa: CAIRPGSTNEKLFF

v_call: TRBV24-1
clone_size: -
d_call: -
j_call: TRBJ1-4
cdr3_nt: TGTGCCACCAGTGACACAGGGCGGGATGAAAAACTGTTTTTT
cdr3_aa: CATSDTGRDEKLFF

v_call: TRBV6-5
clone_size: -
d_call: -
j_call: TRBJ1-1
cdr3_nt: TGTGCCAGCAGTTACTCAGCGGGCTGGAGCACTGAAGCTTTCTTT
cdr3_aa: CASSYSAGWSTEAFF

v_call: TRBV5-4
clone_size: -
d_call: -
j_call: TRBJ2-2
cdr3_nt: TGTGCCAGCAGCTTGGTGGACAGAGCCACCGGGGAGCTGTTTTTT
cdr3_aa: CASSLVDRATGELFF

v_call: TRBV24-1
clone_size: few
d_call: TRBD2
j_call: TRBJ2-1
cdr3_nt: TGTGCCACCAGTGACTCTAGCGGGAGGAGTTCTTCCTACAATGAGCAGTTCTTC
cdr3_aa: CATSDSSGRSSSYNEQFF

v_call: TRBV13
clone_size: -
d_call: TRBD1
j_call: TRBJ2-4
cdr3_nt: TGTGCCAGCAGCTTGGGACAGGGTAACATTCAGTACTTC
cdr3_aa: CASSLGQGNIQYF

v_call: TRBV4-1
clone_size: -
d_call: -
j_call: TRBJ1-4
cdr3_nt: TGCGCCAGCAGCCAAGATGTTGGACAAAGGGGGAATGAAAAACTGTTTTTT
cdr3_aa: CASSQDVGQRGNEKLFF

v_call: TRBV2
clone_size: -
d_call: TRBD2
j_call: TRBJ2-3
cdr3_nt: TGTGCCAGCGCCTCGGATGGGGGGGCAGATACGCAGTATTTT
cdr3_aa: CASASDGGADTQYF

v_call: TRBV21-1
clone_size: -
d_call: -
j_call: TRBJ1-2
cdr3_nt: TGTGCCAGCAGCAATTGGACAGGGAACTATGGCTACACCTTC
cdr3_aa: CASSNWTGNYGYTF

v_call: TRBV7-9
clone_size: -
d_call: -
j_call: TRBJ2-1
cdr3_nt: TGTGCCAGCAGCCGGACGGCTGGGGCCCTACCTGACAATGAGCAGTTCTTC
cdr3_aa: CASSRTAGALPDNEQFF

v_call: TRBV5-4
clone_size: -
d_call: TRBD2
j_call: TRBJ2-3
cdr3_nt: TGTGCCAGCAGCTTGACGCTAGCGGTCCACACAGATACGCAGTATTTT
cdr3_aa: CASSLTLAVHTDTQYF

v_call: TRBV11-2
clone_size: -
d_call: -
j_call: TRBJ2-3
cdr3_nt: TGTGCCAGCAGCTTATATGGCGGAGATACGCAGTATTTT
cdr3_aa: CASSLYGGDTQYF

v_call: TRBV4-1
clone_size: -
d_call: TRBD1
j_call: TRBJ1-1
cdr3_nt: TGCGCCAGCAGAGGGGGACAGGGGCTCGGGATGAACACTGAAGCTTTCTTT
cdr3_aa: CASRGGQGLGMNTEAFF

v_call: TRBV6-2/TRBV6-3
clone_size: few
d_call: TRBD1
j_call: TRBJ1-5
cdr3_nt: TGTGCCAGCAGCTTCGGACAGGGCAGACAGCCCCAGCATTTT
cdr3_aa: CASSFGQGRQPQHF

v_call: TRBV3-1/TRBV3-2
clone_size: -
d_call: TRBD2
j_call: TRBJ2-2
cdr3_nt: TGTGCCAGCAGCCAAGGCTCGCTAAGACTAGCCCGGGGCACCGGGGAGCTGTTTTTT
cdr3_aa: CASSQGSLRLARGTGELFF